This record covers a single T cell receptor beta chain. As yet, its antigen is unknown. These data originate in a study of T cell repertoires in cytomegalovirus infection. TCRdb re-analysed the reads in MiXCR, keeping a single row per CDR3 protein. The repertoire holds 650,000 to 850,000 distinct CDR3 sequences, with roughly 29% as singletons. Germline values: CDR1 SEHNR, CDR2 FQNEAQ (reference sequence). V shed 7 bases and J shed 4 bases, with 26 bases lying between them. CDR3 length equals 18 residues. The TCR originated in a human donor in good health (CMV status not recorded). Some clones in this sample may be carry-over from other donors' samples. Sequenced material: cultured CD8+ T cells from PBMCs, taken from culture after CMV antigen stimulation. J is TRBJ1-5 and V is TRBV7-9; D gene unclear. The CDR3 is CASTPHRDFGSKNQPQHF. Written as DNA, the CDR3 is TGTGCCAGCACCCCCCATCGTGATTTCGGCAGCAAGAATCAGCCCCAGCATTTT.